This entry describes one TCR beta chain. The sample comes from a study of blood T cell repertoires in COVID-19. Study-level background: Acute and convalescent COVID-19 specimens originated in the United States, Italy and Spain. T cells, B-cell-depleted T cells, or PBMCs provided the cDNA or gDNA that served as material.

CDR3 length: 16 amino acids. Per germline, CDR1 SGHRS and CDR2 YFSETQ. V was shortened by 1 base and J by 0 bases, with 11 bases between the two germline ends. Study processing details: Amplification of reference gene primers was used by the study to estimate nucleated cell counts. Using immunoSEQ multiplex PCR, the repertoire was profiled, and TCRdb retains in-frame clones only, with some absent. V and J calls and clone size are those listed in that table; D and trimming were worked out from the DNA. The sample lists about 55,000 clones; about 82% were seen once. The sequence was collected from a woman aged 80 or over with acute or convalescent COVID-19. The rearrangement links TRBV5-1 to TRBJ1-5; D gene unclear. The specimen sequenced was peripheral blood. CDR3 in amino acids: CASSLMPGGSNQPQHF. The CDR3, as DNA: TGCGCCAGCAGCTTGATGCCGGGAGGTAGCAATCAGCCCCAGCATTTT.